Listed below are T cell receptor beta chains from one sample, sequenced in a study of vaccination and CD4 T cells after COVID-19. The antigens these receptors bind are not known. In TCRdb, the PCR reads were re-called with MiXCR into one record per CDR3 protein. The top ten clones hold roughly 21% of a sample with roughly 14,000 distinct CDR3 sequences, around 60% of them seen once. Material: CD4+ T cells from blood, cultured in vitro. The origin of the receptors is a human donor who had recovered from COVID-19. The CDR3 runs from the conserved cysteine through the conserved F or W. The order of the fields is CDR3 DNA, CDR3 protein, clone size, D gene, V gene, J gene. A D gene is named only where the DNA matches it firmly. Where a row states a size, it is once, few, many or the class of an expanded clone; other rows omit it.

CDR3 DNA: TGTGCCAGCAGCCCCAGACAGGGGGCTTTTGAAGCTTTCTTT
CDR3 protein: CASSPRQGAFEAFF
clone size: NA
D gene: TRBD1
V gene: TRBV7-9
J gene: TRBJ1-1

CDR3 DNA: TGTGCCACCCCGTCAAAGGCGGTCAGCACAGATACGCAGTATTTT
CDR3 protein: CATPSKAVSTDTQYF
clone size: NA
D gene: NA
V gene: TRBV7-9
J gene: TRBJ2-3

CDR3 DNA: TGCGCCAGCAGCCCTAAACAGGGGACCGGGGAGCTGTTTTTT
CDR3 protein: CASSPKQGTGELFF
clone size: NA
D gene: TRBD1
V gene: TRBV10-1
J gene: TRBJ2-2

CDR3 DNA: TGTGCCAGCAGTGATGTCAGGGACTACGAGCAGTACTTC
CDR3 protein: CASSDVRDYEQYF
clone size: NA
D gene: NA
V gene: TRBV2
J gene: TRBJ2-7

CDR3 DNA: TGTGCCAGCAGTCCGGGACAGTGGTATGGCTACACCTTC
CDR3 protein: CASSPGQWYGYTF
clone size: NA
D gene: TRBD1
V gene: TRBV27
J gene: TRBJ1-2

CDR3 DNA: TGTGCCAGCAGCTTATCATTCGGGCGCCGGCAGAAATCCAATGAGCAGTTCTTC
CDR3 protein: CASSLSFGRRQKSNEQFF
clone size: NA
D gene: NA
V gene: TRBV11-2
J gene: TRBJ2-1

CDR3 DNA: TGTGCCAGCAGTTACGCCTACACAGATACGCAGTATTTT
CDR3 protein: CASSYAYTDTQYF
clone size: NA
D gene: NA
V gene: TRBV6-5
J gene: TRBJ2-3

CDR3 DNA: TGCAGTGCTCGACAAGCGGGGGCCTACGAGCAGTACTTC
CDR3 protein: CSARQAGAYEQYF
clone size: NA
D gene: TRBD2
V gene: TRBV20-1
J gene: TRBJ2-7

CDR3 DNA: TGTGCCAGTAGTATCACCGGGACAGGGGGGACCTCTGGTGGCTACACCTTC
CDR3 protein: CASSITGTGGTSGGYTF
clone size: NA
D gene: TRBD1
V gene: TRBV19
J gene: TRBJ1-2

CDR3 DNA: TGCAGTGCTAGAGATCCTTGGAACTCTGGAAACACCATATATTTT
CDR3 protein: CSARDPWNSGNTIYF
clone size: NA
D gene: NA
V gene: TRBV20-1
J gene: TRBJ1-3

CDR3 DNA: TGCAGTAATAGCGGGGGGGGTCTAGATACGCAGTATTTT
CDR3 protein: CSNSGGGLDTQYF
clone size: NA
D gene: TRBD2
V gene: TRBV20-1
J gene: TRBJ2-3

CDR3 DNA: TGTGCCTGGACTTTAGGGGCTCTCAGCTCCTACAATGAGCAGTTCTTC
CDR3 protein: CAWTLGALSSYNEQFF
clone size: once
D gene: NA
V gene: TRBV30
J gene: TRBJ2-1

CDR3 DNA: TGTGCCAGCATCCATAATTCACCCCTCCACTTT
CDR3 protein: CASIHNSPLHF
clone size: NA
D gene: NA
V gene: TRBV27
J gene: TRBJ1-6

CDR3 DNA: TGTGCCAGCAGGGGACTAGCGGGGGGTACGGATACGCAGTATTTT
CDR3 protein: CASRGLAGGTDTQYF
clone size: NA
D gene: TRBD2
V gene: TRBV2
J gene: TRBJ2-3

CDR3 DNA: TGTGCCAGCAGCTTTCAGGGTGAAGCTTTCTTT
CDR3 protein: CASSFQGEAFF
clone size: NA
D gene: NA
V gene: TRBV7-2
J gene: TRBJ1-1

CDR3 DNA: TGTGCCAGCAGCTTAGATCTCGGTCCCTTCTCCAGATTCTCCTACGAGCAGTACTTC
CDR3 protein: CASSLDLGPFSRFSYEQYF
clone size: NA
D gene: NA
V gene: TRBV11-3
J gene: TRBJ2-7

CDR3 DNA: TGTGCCAGCAGTTACCAGCCGGAAGGCTACGAGCAGTACTTC
CDR3 protein: CASSYQPEGYEQYF
clone size: NA
D gene: NA
V gene: TRBV6-5
J gene: TRBJ2-7

CDR3 DNA: TGTGCCAGCAGTGGGAGGTCCTATAATTCACCCCTCCACTTT
CDR3 protein: CASSGRSYNSPLHF
clone size: NA
D gene: NA
V gene: TRBV6-1
J gene: TRBJ1-6

CDR3 DNA: TGTGCCAGCAGGGCCAGACAGGTCCAGACGTACAATGAGCAGTTCTTC
CDR3 protein: CASRARQVQTYNEQFF
clone size: NA
D gene: NA
V gene: TRBV6-1
J gene: TRBJ2-1

CDR3 DNA: TGCAGTGCTAGGAAAGGACAGGGCGGGCAGCCCCAGCATTTT
CDR3 protein: CSARKGQGGQPQHF
clone size: medium-sized
D gene: TRBD1
V gene: TRBV20-1
J gene: TRBJ1-5

CDR3 DNA: TGCAGTGCTCCCCGCCAAGGGGGCGGGACTGAAGCTTTCTTT
CDR3 protein: CSAPRQGGGTEAFF
clone size: NA
D gene: TRBD1
V gene: TRBV20-1
J gene: TRBJ1-1

CDR3 DNA: TGTGCCTGGAGTGTGCGGAGCCAAGAGACCCAGTACTTC
CDR3 protein: CAWSVRSQETQYF
clone size: NA
D gene: NA
V gene: TRBV30
J gene: TRBJ2-5

CDR3 DNA: TGTGCCAGCAGCCGGACGGAGGGAAACTATGGCTACACCTTC
CDR3 protein: CASSRTEGNYGYTF
clone size: NA
D gene: NA
V gene: TRBV27
J gene: TRBJ1-2

CDR3 DNA: TGTGCCAGCAGACCATACTCTGGAAACACCATATATTTT
CDR3 protein: CASRPYSGNTIYF
clone size: NA
D gene: NA
V gene: TRBV6-1
J gene: TRBJ1-3

CDR3 DNA: TGCAGTGCTTCGGACAGGGCAAGTCAGCCCCAGCATTTT
CDR3 protein: CSASDRASQPQHF
clone size: few
D gene: TRBD1
V gene: TRBV20-1
J gene: TRBJ1-5

CDR3 DNA: TGTGCCAGTAGTTTCCGTAGCTCTGGGGCCAACGTCCTGACTTTC
CDR3 protein: CASSFRSSGANVLTF
clone size: NA
D gene: NA
V gene: TRBV19
J gene: TRBJ2-6

CDR3 DNA: TGTGCCAGCAGCCGCCTGACAGGGTCCAACACTGAAGCTTTCTTT
CDR3 protein: CASSRLTGSNTEAFF
clone size: NA
D gene: TRBD1
V gene: TRBV11-2
J gene: TRBJ1-1

CDR3 DNA: TGTGCCAGCAGTGGACGACGAGACACTGAAGCTTTCTTT
CDR3 protein: CASSGRRDTEAFF
clone size: NA
D gene: NA
V gene: TRBV7-8
J gene: TRBJ1-1

CDR3 DNA: TGTGCCAGCAGCTTAGTCGGGGGCGCCTACAATGAGCAGTTCTTC
CDR3 protein: CASSLVGGAYNEQFF
clone size: NA
D gene: NA
V gene: TRBV7-2
J gene: TRBJ2-1

CDR3 DNA: TGCGCCAGGGCGGGGCTGAATTTGGTCTATGGCTACACCTTC
CDR3 protein: CARAGLNLVYGYTF
clone size: NA
D gene: NA
V gene: TRBV10-1
J gene: TRBJ1-2

CDR3 DNA: TGCAGTGCTAGAATCTGGGACAGACAAGAGACCCAGTACTTC
CDR3 protein: CSARIWDRQETQYF
clone size: few
D gene: TRBD1
V gene: TRBV20-1
J gene: TRBJ2-5

CDR3 DNA: TGTGCCACCAGCAGAGTTTTGGTGGATCAGCCCCAGCATTTT
CDR3 protein: CATSRVLVDQPQHF
clone size: few
D gene: NA
V gene: TRBV15
J gene: TRBJ1-5

CDR3 DNA: TGTGCCAGCAGCTTTAACAGGGGAACTGAAGCTTTCTTT
CDR3 protein: CASSFNRGTEAFF
clone size: NA
D gene: TRBD1
V gene: TRBV11-3
J gene: TRBJ1-1

CDR3 DNA: TGCGCCAGCAGCCAGACTCAGGGAGGGGACCAGCCCCAGCATTTT
CDR3 protein: CASSQTQGGDQPQHF
clone size: few
D gene: NA
V gene: TRBV4-1
J gene: TRBJ1-5

CDR3 DNA: TGTGCCAGCAATTTATACAGGGGAAGCGGCTACGAGCAGTACTTC
CDR3 protein: CASNLYRGSGYEQYF
clone size: NA
D gene: TRBD1
V gene: TRBV28
J gene: TRBJ2-7

CDR3 DNA: TGTGCCAGTAGTGACCGGGACAGGGGGCCAGGTGGCTACACCTTC
CDR3 protein: CASSDRDRGPGGYTF
clone size: few
D gene: TRBD1
V gene: TRBV19
J gene: TRBJ1-2

CDR3 DNA: TGTGCCAGCAGTCCCCAGGGGTACGAGCAGTACTTC
CDR3 protein: CASSPQGYEQYF
clone size: NA
D gene: NA
V gene: TRBV2
J gene: TRBJ2-7

CDR3 DNA: TGCAGTGCTAGTGGAGCGGGCACTGAAGCTTTCTTT
CDR3 protein: CSASGAGTEAFF
clone size: NA
D gene: NA
V gene: TRBV20-1
J gene: TRBJ1-1

CDR3 DNA: TGTGCCAGCAGCCGGGGCACACGTAATGAAAAACTGTTTTTT
CDR3 protein: CASSRGTRNEKLFF
clone size: NA
D gene: NA
V gene: TRBV7-9
J gene: TRBJ1-4

CDR3 DNA: TGCAGTGCTATCTCCCTCTCTAGCGGCTACACAGATACGCAGTATTTT
CDR3 protein: CSAISLSSGYTDTQYF
clone size: NA
D gene: TRBD2
V gene: TRBV20-1
J gene: TRBJ2-3

CDR3 DNA: TGTGCCAGCAGCTTAGCGCGGGCGGGAGGGATATGGGAGACCCAGTACTTC
CDR3 protein: CASSLARAGGIWETQYF
clone size: NA
D gene: TRBD2
V gene: TRBV7-6
J gene: TRBJ2-5

CDR3 DNA: TGTGCCAGCAGTGGCGATACGGGGACTAGCGGGAGGGGTGCTTTACTCTGCGAGCAGTACTTC
CDR3 protein: CASSGDTGTSGRGALLCEQYF
clone size: NA
D gene: TRBD2
V gene: TRBV6-4
J gene: TRBJ2-7

CDR3 DNA: TGTGCCAGCAGACCGAACTCACAGGGGGCGAGGGGCTACACCTTC
CDR3 protein: CASRPNSQGARGYTF
clone size: NA
D gene: TRBD1
V gene: TRBV6-1
J gene: TRBJ1-2

CDR3 DNA: TGTGCCAGTAGTATATTCGGGACAGCGAACACTGAAGCTTTCTTT
CDR3 protein: CASSIFGTANTEAFF
clone size: NA
D gene: TRBD1
V gene: TRBV19
J gene: TRBJ1-1

CDR3 DNA: TGTGCCAGCAGAGCCGGGACAGGGGGTCCCATATATTTT
CDR3 protein: CASRAGTGGPIYF
clone size: NA
D gene: TRBD1
V gene: TRBV2
J gene: TRBJ1-3

CDR3 DNA: TGTGCCAGCAGTCCCCCCACTAGCGGACCTAGGTCGGATACGCAGTATTTT
CDR3 protein: CASSPPTSGPRSDTQYF
clone size: NA
D gene: TRBD2
V gene: TRBV28
J gene: TRBJ2-3

CDR3 DNA: TGTGCCAGCAGCGATTTAGGGAGGGCGGGGGGCTTAATGAACACTGAAGCTTTCTTT
CDR3 protein: CASSDLGRAGGLMNTEAFF
clone size: NA
D gene: NA
V gene: TRBV7-9
J gene: TRBJ1-1

CDR3 DNA: TGTGCCAGCAGCCCTCGGGACAGGGTAGAGACCCAGTACTTC
CDR3 protein: CASSPRDRVETQYF
clone size: NA
D gene: NA
V gene: TRBV21-1
J gene: TRBJ2-5

CDR3 DNA: TGTGCCAGCCGCCCCGGGACAGGAGCCTTCACAGATACGCAGTATTTT
CDR3 protein: CASRPGTGAFTDTQYF
clone size: few
D gene: TRBD1
V gene: TRBV27
J gene: TRBJ2-3

CDR3 DNA: TGTGCCAGTAGTATTGGGCTAGTAAGAGATACGCAGTATTTT
CDR3 protein: CASSIGLVRDTQYF
clone size: NA
D gene: NA
V gene: TRBV19
J gene: TRBJ2-3

CDR3 DNA: TGTGCCAGCAGTTCGGGGACGGTCAATGAGCAGTTCTTC
CDR3 protein: CASSSGTVNEQFF
clone size: NA
D gene: NA
V gene: TRBV12-3/TRBV12-4
J gene: TRBJ2-1

CDR3 DNA: TGTGCCACCAGTTCCGGGACAGCGGACTCTGGAAACACCATATATTTT
CDR3 protein: CATSSGTADSGNTIYF
clone size: NA
D gene: TRBD1
V gene: TRBV24-1
J gene: TRBJ1-3

CDR3 DNA: TGTGCCATCAGTGGGACTAGCGGGTACGAGCAGTACTTC
CDR3 protein: CAISGTSGYEQYF
clone size: NA
D gene: TRBD2
V gene: TRBV10-3
J gene: TRBJ2-7

CDR3 DNA: TGTGCCAGCAGTTTCGGGGCCTCCGGGCGGTTTACCTACAATGAGCAGTTCTTC
CDR3 protein: CASSFGASGRFTYNEQFF
clone size: NA
D gene: NA
V gene: TRBV27
J gene: TRBJ2-1

CDR3 DNA: TGTGCCAGCAGCTTATATCTTGCCCAGACGGTTTCTGGCTTGACTGAAGCTTTCTTT
CDR3 protein: CASSLYLAQTVSGLTEAFF
clone size: few
D gene: NA
V gene: TRBV7-8
J gene: TRBJ1-1

CDR3 DNA: TGCAGTGCAGCGCTAGGGGGTCAAGAGACCCAGTACTTC
CDR3 protein: CSAALGGQETQYF
clone size: NA
D gene: NA
V gene: TRBV20-1
J gene: TRBJ2-5

CDR3 DNA: TGCGCCAGCAGCGTGGGACAGGGTCTCTATGGCTACACCTTC
CDR3 protein: CASSVGQGLYGYTF
clone size: NA
D gene: TRBD1
V gene: TRBV4-1
J gene: TRBJ1-2

CDR3 DNA: TGTGCCAGCAGCTCGCCGGGACGGGGGGTTTGGGGAAGCTCCTACGAGCAGTACTTC
CDR3 protein: CASSSPGRGVWGSSYEQYF
clone size: NA
D gene: TRBD2
V gene: TRBV2
J gene: TRBJ2-7

CDR3 DNA: TGCAGTGCTACTACTACAGGGGGCCCGACTGAAGCTTTCTTT
CDR3 protein: CSATTTGGPTEAFF
clone size: few
D gene: TRBD1
V gene: TRBV20-1
J gene: TRBJ1-1

CDR3 DNA: TGCAGTGCTAGAGATTGGTACACAGATACGCAGTATTTT
CDR3 protein: CSARDWYTDTQYF
clone size: few
D gene: NA
V gene: TRBV20-1
J gene: TRBJ2-3